What follows are 30 T cell receptor beta chains derived from one specimen sequenced in a study of response to subunit inactivated influenza vaccine. TCRdb called the RT-PCR reads again in MiXCR, with one record for every CDR3 protein. The table records 600,000 to 850,000 distinct CDR3 sequences, 14% of them present only once. The material sequenced was PBMCs from blood, taken 14 to 15 days before vaccination. The receptors come from a man aged 45-60 years who received an inactivated influenza vaccine.

V gene TRBV20-1 combines with J gene TRBJ2-5; D is possibly TRBD2 (7 bases). V was pared by 3 bases and J by 7 bases, with 15 bases between. CDR3 length equals 13 residues. The germline V gene has CDR1 DFQATT and CDR2 SNEGSKA (reference sequence). This CDR3 is CSASPGGRATQYF. The DNA of the CDR3 is TGCAGTGCTAGCCCCGGGGGGCGCGCGACCCAGTACTTC.

The chain is built from TRBV6-2 or TRBV6-3 and TRBJ2-2; TRBD1 matches 10 bases. The CDR3 length is 17 residues. Germline V gives CDR1 MNHEY, CDR2 SVGEGT. J was trimmed by 5 bases and V by 8 bases; bases with no gene match: 14. The CDR3 DNA sequence: TGTGCCAGCGGAACACGGGACAGGGGTGCTTGGACCGGGGAGCTGTTTTTT. Its translation is CASGTRDRGAWTGELFF.

This chain connects TRBV9 to TRBJ2-1; possible D gene TRBD2, 6 bases. The V gene's germline CDR1 is SGDLS and CDR2 YYNGEE. Between the trimmed V and J ends, which lost 0 bases and 2 bases, there was a span of 9 bases. This CDR3 has 15 amino acids. CDR3 sequence (DNA): TGTGCCAGCAGCGTAGTTAGCGGAACCTACAATGAGCAGTTCTTC. It codes for CASSVVSGTYNEQFF.

In regard to this clonotype: An end of the junction does not agree with germline; a read error may underlie this. The chain is built from TRBV7-7 and TRBJ2-5, with D unresolved. Germline V gene data show CDR1 as SSHAT and CDR2 as FNYEAQ (reference sequence). The CDR3 extends over 13 amino acids. The CDR3 DNA follows: TGTGCTAGCAGCTCTTTAGTGTTGGAGACCCAGTACTTC. It encodes CASSSLVLETQYF.

The rearrangement joins TRBV10-3 to TRBJ2-7; 7 bases line up with TRBD1. CDR1 and CDR2 (germline): ENHRY, SYGVKD. The CDR3 runs to 14 residues. V shed 4 bases and J 1 base; nucleotides not matched to a gene: 4. This CDR3 reads CAISGRDSSYEQYF. The CDR3 nucleotides are TGTGCCATCAGTGGCCGGGACAGTTCCTACGAGCAGTACTTC.

This chain joins TRBV18 and TRBJ1-5; no clear D gene. The CDR3 is made up of 15 amino acids. Trimming cost V 1 base and J 5 bases, with 12 bases left between them. The germline gives CDR1 KGHSH, CDR2 LQKENI. As DNA, the CDR3 is TGTGCCAGCTCACCACTGAGGGCCGGGGATCAGCCCCAGCATTTT. It specifies CASSPLRAGDQPQHF.

V gene TRBV3-1 combines with J gene TRBJ1-6, with a weak D call TRBD1 (5 bases). Per the germline V gene, CDR1 is LGHDT and CDR2 is YNNKEL (reference sequence). Trimming shortened V by 4 bases and J by 10 bases, and 17 bases separated the two germline ends. The CDR3 covers 15 residues. The CDR3 here is CASSPTQTAGSPLHF. Here the CDR3 DNA reads TGTGCCAGCAGCCCAACTCAGACAGCTGGGTCACCCCTCCACTTT. Supplemented by reference TRBV3-1 and TRBJ1-6, the full variable domain reads DTAVSQTPKYLVTQMGNDKSIKCEQNLGHDTMYWYKQDSKKFLKIMFSYNNKELIINETVPNRFSPKSPDKAHLNLHINSLELGDSAVYFCASSPTQTAGSPLHFGNGTRLTVT.

The chain combines TRBV20-1 with TRBJ1-5; 7 positions agree with TRBD1. Germline values: CDR1 DFQATT, CDR2 SNEGSKA (reference sequence). The CDR3 sequence is 18 residues long. The V and J ends lost 0 bases and 1 base, in that order; junction bases with no gene match: 12. This chain's CDR3 is CSARDLGRGTGSNQPQHF. CDR3 in DNA: TGCAGTGCTAGAGATTTAGGCAGGGGGACTGGGAGCAATCAGCCCCAGCATTTT.

V and J are TRBV2 and TRBJ2-7, with 7 nucleotides matching TRBD2. The CDR3 extends over 18 amino acids. V trimming: 5 bases; J trimming: 2 bases; junction bases outside the gene matches: 18. Germline loops: CDR1 SNHLY, CDR2 FYNNEI. Here the CDR3 reads CASSSSGWVRETTYEQYF. CDR3 nucleotides: TGTGCCAGCAGTAGCAGCGGTTGGGTGCGGGAGACCACCTACGAGCAGTACTTC.

This clonotype was seen a few times. J is TRBJ2-2 and V is TRBV20-1; 11 bases fit TRBD2. The CDR3 loop spans 15 amino acids. Losses at the gene ends were 3 bases for V and 7 bases for J; bases not matched to a gene: 7. Germline CDR1 reads DFQATT; CDR2 reads SNEGSKA (reference sequence). The CDR3, as DNA: TGCAGTGCTAGTTCTAGCGGGAGGACGATCGGGGAGCTGTTTTTT. Encoded protein: CSASSSGRTIGELFF.

This clonotype showed up just a few times. V usage is TRBV4-3 and J usage is TRBJ2-7, with TRBD2 matching over 11 bases. Unmatched junction bases numbered 11, after V lost 4 bases and J lost 6 bases. The CDR3 loop spans 16 amino acids. CDR1 is LGHNA and CDR2 is YSLEER in the germline V gene. CDR3 nucleotide sequence: TGCGCCAGCAGCCCACACATAGCGGGAGGGACGGGCGAGCAGTACTTC. Encoded protein: CASSPHIAGGTGEQYF.

As DNA, the CDR3 is TGTGCCAGCAGGGACACCAAGTATGGCTACACCTTC. Translated, it gives CASRDTKYGYTF. This sequence joins TRBV6-2 or TRBV6-3 and TRBJ1-2; D might be TRBD1 (5 bases). V shed 6 bases and J shed 5 bases, with 10 bases lying between them. Germline V gives CDR1 MNHEY, CDR2 SVGEGT. This CDR3 comprises 12 residues.

This clonotype appeared a few times. The V and J genes are TRBV20-1 and TRBJ2-1; 10 bases line up with TRBD1. This CDR3 region has 14 residues. The germline V gene has CDR1 DFQATT and CDR2 SNEGSKA (reference sequence). V shed 4 bases, J shed 8 bases, and the junction held 8 bases outside the gene matches. CDR3 nucleotides: TGCAGTGCTAAGAGGACAGGGGGTTCCCATGAGCAGTTCTTC. This sequence encodes CSAKRTGGSHEQFF.

This clonotype was seen only a few times. The genes are TRBV4-2 and TRBJ1-2, with TRBD1 matching over 8 bases. The V and J ends lost 3 bases and 2 bases, in that order; junction bases with no gene match: 8. CDR1 LGHNA and CDR2 YNFKEQ come from the germline V gene. The CDR3 consists of 16 residues. CDR3 protein: CASSHVEQGANYGYTF. The CDR3 DNA sequence: TGTGCCAGCAGCCATGTGGAGCAGGGGGCGAACTATGGCTACACCTTC.

The sample holds a few counts of this clonotype. The chain uses TRBV29-1 and TRBJ2-1; 7 bases align to TRBD2. This CDR3 has 9 residues. In germline, CDR1 is SQVTM, CDR2 ANQGSEA. The ends lost 5 bases at V and 15 bases at J; junction bases unmatched: 4. CDR3 residues: CSVREGRFF. CDR3 DNA sequence: TGCAGCGTTAGGGAGGGGCGGTTCTTC.

This clonotype has just a few counts. The rearrangement joins TRBV5-1 to TRBJ2-5, with unresolved D. The CDR3 is 16 amino acids. V was clipped by 3 bases and J by 4 bases, with 19 bases between them. Germline lookup yields CDR1 SGHRS and CDR2 YFSETQ. The chain's CDR3 is CASSSTLYELGETQYF. The DNA of the CDR3 is TGCGCCAGCAGCTCCACCCTTTACGAGCTCGGAGAGACCCAGTACTTC. Full variable domain (outside the CDR3, taken from reference TRBV5-1 and TRBJ2-5): KAGVTQTPRYLIKTRGQQVTLSCSPISGHRSVSWYQQTPGQGLQFLFEYFSETQRNKGNFPGRFSGRQFSNSRSEMNVSTLELGDSALYLCASSSTLYELGETQYFGPGTRLLVL.

This clonotype has a handful of counts. This chain links TRBV12-5 with TRBJ1-5; 7 bases match TRBD1. The CDR3 runs to 18 residues. V was clipped by 1 base and J by 6 bases; unmatched bases: 15. Germline assignment: CDR1 LGHNT and CDR2 FRNRAP. The CDR3: CASGLARATRQGPQPQHF. CDR3 DNA: TGTGCTAGTGGTTTGGCGCGAGCTACCAGACAGGGCCCTCAGCCCCAGCATTTT.

The V and J genes are TRBV7-9 and TRBJ1-6, with D possibly TRBD1 on 6 matching bases. Looked up from germline, CDR1 is SEHNR and CDR2 is FQNEAQ (reference sequence). V was clipped by 5 bases and J by 7 bases, with 15 bases between them. CDR3 length equals 15 residues. DNA for the CDR3: TGTGCCAGCAGCCAAATAGTGGGGGGCAATTCACCCCTCCACTTT. Its protein product is CASSQIVGGNSPLHF.

The rearrangement links TRBV5-4 to TRBJ2-4; no clear D. The germline V gene has CDR1 SGHNT and CDR2 YYREEE (reference sequence). The V end lost 4 bases, the J end lost 0 bases, and 17 bases lay between the germline ends. The CDR3 has 17 residues. DNA for the CDR3: TGTGCCAGCAGCCCCTCGGTCGGGCTCCTAGCCAAAAACATTCAGTACTTC. Translation gives CASSPSVGLLAKNIQYF.

Worth noting for this clonotype: One junction end disagrees with the germline gene, perhaps due to a read error. The chain is built from TRBV20-1 and TRBJ2-1, with D possibly called TRBD1 or TRBD2 (5 bases each). The germline V gene has CDR1 DFQATT and CDR2 SNEGSKA (reference sequence). CDR3 length equals 13 residues. CDR3 residues: CSARGQGYNEQFF. CDR3 DNA sequence: TGCAGTGCGAGAGGGCAGGGCTACAATGAGCAGTTCTTC.

This sequence joins TRBV7-9 and TRBJ2-7, with TRBD1 as a possible D gene (5 bases). The ends were cut back, 5 bases at V and 2 bases at J, with 16 bases in the middle. This CDR3 has 15 residues. Germline lookup yields CDR1 SEHNR and CDR2 FQNEAQ (reference sequence). Written as DNA, the CDR3 is TGTGCCAGCAGCCCTCCAGGGCAGCACACCTACGAGCAGTACTTC. Translation gives CASSPPGQHTYEQYF.

This chain links TRBV4-1 with TRBJ1-2; D call uncertain. This CDR3 has 17 amino acids. Trimming took 4 bases from V and 0 from J, leaving 18 bases between them. The V gene's germline CDR1 is MGHRA and CDR2 YSYEKL. For the CDR3, the DNA is TGCGCCAGCAGCCCAAGAGGCGTAGGCGATGCTAACTATGGCTACACCTTC. This gives the protein CASSPRGVGDANYGYTF.

In DNA, the CDR3 is TGTGCCAGCTCACCAGGGACAGGGGGCCGGTATGAGCAGTTCTTC. This encodes CASSPGTGGRYEQFF. The rearrangement uses TRBV18 and TRBJ2-1; 12 nucleotides align to TRBD1. The CDR3 sequence is 15 residues long. The ends lost 2 bases at V and 8 bases at J; junction bases unmatched: 4. Germline CDR1 is KGHSH and CDR2 is LQKENI.

The rearrangement joins TRBV20-1 to TRBJ2-3; 10 positions match TRBD2. This CDR3 region has 16 residues. The V segment lost 6 bases and the J segment 2 bases; nucleotides outside the gene matches: 11. Germline assignment: CDR1 DFQATT and CDR2 SNEGSKA (reference sequence). The CDR3: CSAANGLAVITDTQYF. CDR3 in DNA: TGCAGTGCCGCAAATGGACTAGCGGTGATCACAGATACGCAGTATTTT.

This clonotype was recorded a few times. The chain employs TRBV6-1 and TRBJ2-7, with 8 positions matching TRBD1. V trimming: 3 bases; J trimming: 2 bases; junction bases outside the gene matches: 6. This CDR3 contains 15 residues. Germline V gives CDR1 MNHNS, CDR2 SASEGT. This CDR3 is CASSEQGAVPYEQYF. For the CDR3, the DNA is TGTGCCAGCAGTGAGCAGGGGGCTGTTCCCTACGAGCAGTACTTC.

The J gene is TRBJ2-5, the V gene TRBV11-1, with D possibly matching TRBD1 (7 bases). Germline assignment: CDR1 SGHAT and CDR2 FQDESV (reference sequence). With 5 bases removed from V and 5 bases from J, the gap between germline ends came to 18 bases. There are 15 residues in the CDR3. DNA of the CDR3: TGTGCCAGCAGCCCCGGAGGGGGCGGAGGGGAGACCCAGTACTTC. Translation: CASSPGGGGGETQYF.

The V gene is TRBV12-3 or TRBV12-4, the J gene TRBJ2-7; TRBD1 is a possible D gene (6 bases). V lost 6 bases and J lost 5, with 20 bases in between. The CDR3 is 15 amino acids. CDR3 bases: TGTGCCAGCAGCCCGAACAGGGCCATTCAGAACGAGCAGTACTTC. Translation gives CASSPNRAIQNEQYF.

The CDR3 nucleotides read TGTGCCAGCAGTTGGGCTAGCGGGAGGGTATACAATGAGCAGTTCTTC. It translates to CASSWASGRVYNEQFF. This chain links TRBV28 with TRBJ2-1; TRBD2 aligns across 12 bases. The CDR3 has 16 residues. J was trimmed by 4 bases and V by 4 bases; bases with no gene match: 5. Germline values: CDR1 MDHEN, CDR2 SYDVKM.

The chain employs TRBV6-6 and TRBJ1-1; D gene unclear. The CDR3 runs 13 residues. Germline V gene data show CDR1 as MNHNY and CDR2 as SVGAGI (reference sequence). V was shortened by 2 bases and J by 3 bases, with 7 bases between the two germline ends. CDR3 loop: CASSYISDTEAFF. The DNA of the CDR3 is TGTGCCAGCAGTTACATTTCGGACACTGAAGCTTTCTTT.

The gene calls are TRBV5-1 and TRBJ2-7; TRBD2 agrees at 8 bases. Germline CDR1 SGHRS, CDR2 YFSETQ. The CDR3 has 13 amino acids. Germline trimming cut 4 bases from V and 6 bases from J; bases unmatched to any gene: 6. For the CDR3, the DNA is TGCGCCAGCAGCCCGGACGGGGGGGGCGAGCAGTACTTC. Translation: CASSPDGGGEQYF.